Shown below are 13 T cell receptor beta chains from a single sample sequenced in a study of blood T cell repertoires in COVID-19 (dated by TCRdb to about 2020). The library was made by the immunoSEQ multiplex PCR assay. This is the immuneACCESS table as TCRdb keeps it, with only in-frame sequences that have V and J called. A part of the clones is gone; compared with another copy, unresolved V genes explain less than half, and the rest is unexplained. The sample table records 70,000 to 95,000 clones; 75% to 95% of these occur just once. Together, the top ten hold about 3.9% of the sample. Specimen: peripheral blood. The origin of the receptors is a woman aged 45-65 years in a cohort sampled during active COVID-19.

This chain uses TRBV6-5 with TRBJ1-1, with 11 bases aligning to TRBD1. The CDR3 covers 13 residues. The trim removed 6 bases at V and 6 bases at J, leaving 3 bases unmatched. The germline gives CDR1 MNHEY, CDR2 SVGAGI. The CDR3 loop reads CASRGQGVAEAFF. CDR3 sequence (DNA): TGTGCCAGCAGGGGACAGGGGGTCGCTGAAGCTTTCTTT.

The rearrangement joins TRBV28 to TRBJ1-5, with TRBD1 matching over 8 bases. This CDR3 comprises 18 residues. The J segment lost 3 bases and the V segment lost 3 bases, leaving 13 bases of the junction unmatched. The V gene's germline CDR1 is MDHEN and CDR2 SYDVKM. The CDR3 DNA is TGTGCCAGCAGTTTTTCGGGCAGGGGGCCCCCACACAATCAGCCCCAGCATTTT. Translation gives CASSFSGRGPPHNQPQHF.

This chain connects TRBV5-4 to TRBJ1-1, with D maybe TRBD1 (5 bases). Trimming cost V 0 bases and J 0 bases, with 9 bases left between them. The V gene's germline CDR1 is SGHNT and CDR2 YYREEE (reference sequence). This CDR3 is 15 amino acids long. This CDR3 is CASSLERGMNTEAFF. In DNA form, the CDR3 reads TGTGCCAGCAGCTTGGAAAGGGGAATGAACACTGAAGCTTTCTTT. Supplemented by reference TRBV5-4 and TRBJ1-1, the full variable domain reads ETGVTQSPTHLIKTRGQQVTLRCSSQSGHNTVSWYQQALGQGPQFIFQYYREEENGRGNFPPRFSGLQFPNYSSELNVNALELDDSALYLCASSLERGMNTEAFFGQGTRLTVV.

The chain has TRBV7-9 and TRBJ1-4, with D perhaps matching TRBD1 (6 bases). Per germline, CDR1 SEHNR and CDR2 FQNEAQ (reference sequence). Trimming took off 1 base at V and 7 bases at J, with 10 bases between the two ends. The CDR3 extends over 14 amino acids. The CDR3 protein is CASSLGTALEKLFF. Written as DNA, the CDR3 is TGTGCCAGCAGCTTAGGGACAGCCCTTGAAAAACTGTTTTTT.

J is TRBJ2-7 and V is TRBV6-5; 12 nucleotides agree with TRBD2. This CDR3 is built from 15 residues. Germline CDR1 is MNHEY and CDR2 is SVGAGI. V lost 0 bases to trimming and J lost 4 bases; unmatched junction nucleotides: 1. DNA of the CDR3: TGTGCCAGCAGTTACTCGGGACTAGCGGGTTACGAGCAGTACTTC. It translates to CASSYSGLAGYEQYF.

The genes are TRBV24-1 and TRBJ1-1, with 7 positions matching TRBD1. Per the germline V gene, CDR1 is KGHDR and CDR2 is SFDVKD. The junction had 6 bases not matched to a gene; V was cut back by 7 bases and J by 2 bases. The CDR3 runs to 14 residues. DNA of the CDR3: TGTGCCACCAGCGCAGGGGGTGAAAACACTGAAGCTTTCTTT. Amino acids: CATSAGGENTEAFF.

This sequence joins TRBV11-3 and TRBJ1-1, with TRBD1 matching 7 bases. This CDR3 is built from 14 residues. Germline-derived CDR1 and CDR2 are SGHNT and YENEEA. With V trimmed by 3 bases and J by 1 base, 2 bases remained unmatched. CDR3 loop: CASSLRQGNTEAFF. The CDR3 DNA reads TGTGCCAGCAGCTTGAGACAGGGGAACACTGAAGCTTTCTTT.

The rearrangement links TRBV19 to TRBJ2-5; 8 nucleotides line up with TRBD2. V lost 6 bases and J lost 3; bases outside the gene matches: 3. Per the germline V gene, CDR1 is LNHDA and CDR2 is SQIVND (reference sequence). This CDR3 is 13 amino acids long. As DNA, the CDR3 is TGTGCCAGTAGCGTGACTAGCGAAGAGACCCAGTACTTC. Its protein is CASSVTSEETQYF.

The chain combines TRBV27 with TRBJ2-1, with 8 positions matching TRBD1. V was pared by 6 bases and J by 9 bases, with 10 bases of the junction left unmatched. Germline-derived CDR1 and CDR2 are MNHEY and SMNVEV (reference sequence). CDR3 size: 14 residues. The CDR3 DNA follows: TGTGCCAGCAGAAGGGACAGGTTAATTGGTGAGCAGTTCTTC. Protein sequence: CASRRDRLIGEQFF.

The J gene is TRBJ1-4, the V gene TRBV9, with D perhaps matching TRBD1 (6 bases). Per the germline V gene, CDR1 is SGDLS and CDR2 is YYNGEE. Trimming removed 2 bases at V and 5 bases at J, with 16 bases between. The CDR3 sequence is 16 residues long. The CDR3 coding sequence is TGTGCCAGCAGCGTCTCGACTGGGGGCAACAATGAAAAACTGTTTTTT. It encodes CASSVSTGGNNEKLFF. Full variable domain (missing parts from reference TRBV9 and TRBJ1-4): DSGVTQTPKHLITATGQRVTLRCSPRSGDLSVYWYQQSLDQGLQFLIQYYNGEERAKGNILERFSAQQFPDLHSELNLSSLELGDSALYFCASSVSTGGNNEKLFFGSGTQLSVL.

The chain combines TRBV6-1 with TRBJ1-6; D not resolved. Trimming took 0 bases from V and 0 from J, leaving 9 bases between them. The germline V gene encodes CDR1 MNHNS and CDR2 SASEGT. The CDR3 runs 17 residues. CDR3 sequence reads: CASSEAQAYSYNSPLHF. DNA for the CDR3: TGTGCCAGCAGTGAAGCGCAGGCCTACTCCTATAATTCACCCCTCCACTTT.

The chain employs TRBV18 and TRBJ2-6; 9 nucleotides line up with TRBD1. This CDR3 is 18 amino acids long. Losses at the gene ends were 3 bases for V and 1 base for J; bases not matched to a gene: 7. Germline CDR1 KGHSH, CDR2 LQKENI. CDR3 amino acids: CASSPPGTGLSGANVLTF. Here the CDR3 DNA reads TGTGCCAGCTCACCCCCCGGGACAGGGCTTTCTGGGGCCAACGTCCTGACTTTC. Filled out from reference TRBV18 and TRBJ2-6, the complete variable domain reads NAGVMQNPRHLVRRRGQEARLRCSPMKGHSHVYWYRQLPEEGLKFMVYLQKENIIDESGMPKERFSAEFPKEGPSILRIQQVVRGDSAAYFCASSPPGTGLSGANVLTFGAGSRLTVL.

This sequence joins TRBV18 and TRBJ1-2, with 9 bases that match TRBD1. Germline CDR1 is KGHSH and CDR2 is LQKENI. The CDR3 consists of 13 residues. V shed 5 bases and J 6 bases; nucleotides not matched to a gene: 4. The CDR3 reads CASSFGTGNGYTF. The CDR3 nucleotides read TGTGCCAGCTCATTCGGGACAGGGAATGGCTACACCTTC.